One T cell receptor (beta chain) is described in this entry. Its antigen remains undetermined. No per-base quality is available; no much larger clone lies one base away. The cohort comprised under 700 healthy bone marrow donors. At the time of sampling, every cohort member was nominally healthy, though immune exposures that went unrecorded were likely present. The donor was CMV seronegative and belonged to the group of over 300 seronegative cohort members. A peripheral blood sample was collected from each donor, and TCR beta sequencing was performed on peripheral blood mononuclear cells. The Qiagen DNeasy Blood Extraction Kit was used to extract genomic DNA from the blood cell samples. Library prep was done by the immunoSEQ multiplex PCR assay. For the multiplex PCR, a mixture combining 60 forward primers for TCR Vbeta segments and 13 reverse primers for TCR Jbeta segments was used. The CDR3 region of rearranged TCR beta genes was amplified from genomic DNA by a multiplex PCR assay. The Illumina HiSeq System was used to sequence the amplified TCR beta libraries as 87-base-pair reads. For the original study's pipeline: In a later analysis, 77 million or so unique TCR beta chains were counted across the 666 repertoires, and roughly 11 million of these chains were shared by at least two donors. A nearest-neighbor algorithm error-corrected the raw reads and collapsed the reads into unique sequences, merging closely related sequences to remove PCR and sequencing errors. CDR3 sequences were aligned to IMGT reference sequences to assign V, D and J gene segments. For a sequence to be retained, a match of at least six nucleotides to both a V gene segment and a J gene segment was required. A rearrangement counted as productive if the CDR3 had no stop codons and remained in frame with V and J, and every other rearrangement counted as non-productive. CDR3 was defined by IMGT convention, running from the second conserved V-encoded cysteine to the conserved J-encoded phenylalanine. Sequences without an unambiguous match to a single V gene segment were excluded from the earlier analysis of 450 to 750 of the donors. In an earlier analysis of 587 of the donors, V segments were called functional above 56.7% productive rearrangements and were called segregating when the between-donor standard deviation exceeded 5%. A statistical classification framework was built to diagnose cytomegalovirus status from the catalog of TCR beta chain sequences. A later analysis assigned V and J genes by comparing TCR nucleotide sequences with IMGT/GENE-DB human TR gene sequences. Using the TCRdist pipeline, a later analysis assigned CDR3 sequences along with most-parsimonious VDJ recombination scenarios. A later analysis defined each TCR beta chain by its CDR3 amino acid sequence plus V-gene family, and excluded reads lacking a unique V-gene family. A later analysis removed 450 to 600 highly shared, low-generation-probability nucleotide sequences to deal with suspected cross-contamination and a sequencing artifact. For each public chain, a later analysis derived a clonal expansion index from normalized ranks of inferred template counts within each repertoire. A later analysis computed generation probabilities with a VDJ recombination model fitted to out-of-frame rearrangements, and checked the results against IGoR. Hypergeometric tests were used in a later analysis to score TCR-TCR, TCR-HLA and TCR-CMV co-occurrence, with a repertoire-size bias correction applied to the TCR pairs. False discovery rates were estimated in a later analysis by permuting HLA or CMV assignments 20 times. In a later analysis, co-occurring TCRs were grouped using DBSCAN, and TCRdist sequence similarity was added for clustering within HLA-allele-positive subsets. Co-occurrence clustering excluded repertoires with fewer than 30,000 or more than 120,000 public chains, plus five with anomalous nucleotide sharing. TCRdb retrieved this table from immuneACCESS and kept in-frame rearrangements only. Not all clones are present; in checked studies, unresolved V genes account for under half, and no reason is known for the remainder. Clone size and V and J calls were adopted from that table, with D and trimming inferred from the DNA. The sample table records about 170,000 clones; over 70% of these occur just once. The ten largest clones capture 2.5% to 4% of the sample.

This entry is derived from a study of cytomegalovirus exposure and HLA in healthy donors (dated by TCRdb to about 2017). Regarding the study in general: An earlier analysis of 587 of the donors reported more than 250 Gb of sequence data and 120 million or so unique TCR beta sequences from about 200 million T cells. Donor age, sex, ethnicity and CMV serostatus were collected together with the repertoire data. In the later analysis, no new phenotypic data were used to find candidate immune exposures; instead, reliance was placed on TCR beta sequences and their occurrence across donors. Among the roughly 400 genotyped donors, 75% to 90% belonged to the genetic ancestry cluster associated with self-reported Caucasian donors. HLA typing included class I and class II loci at four-digit resolution. The number of typed donors differed by locus: about 629-630 for A, B, C, DRB1 and DQB1; some 500 for DQA1; approximately 600 for DPA1; and roughly 490 for DPB1. Among some 400 genotyped donors of the cohort, an average of approximately 240,000 unique TCR beta nucleotide sequences were sequenced per donor, roughly a sixth of them non-productive. The study combined high-throughput TCR immunosequencing, statistical association of individual TCRs with disease status, and machine learning to predict cytomegalovirus infection status. The study aimed to test whether signatures of past pathogen exposure could be identified by cataloging public T cell receptors. Approximately 310 gigabases of sequencing data and approximately 85 million unique TCR sequences were included in an early release covering roughly 700 HLA-typed donors. Genome-wide SNP genotypes for about 55% of the 666 donors were used in a later genetic analysis, which treated that subset as a discovery cohort. Because of strong linkage in the cohort, roughly five DR-DQ haplotypes were treated as single units for association and clustering. Every repertoire in the discovery cohort had been generated on one and the same sequencing platform. The T cell repertoires of 666 subjects were profiled by immunosequencing and related to cytomegalovirus serostatus. To decide whether each TCR beta V gene segment behaved as functional or pseudogenic, an earlier analysis of approximately 620 of the donors relied on high-throughput TCR beta sequencing. A separate validation cohort of 100 to 150 different subjects was used in addition to the approximately 700-subject first cohort. A later analysis re-examined previously published TCR beta repertoires from 600 to 700 donors and added high-resolution HLA genotyping to investigate patterns of TCR occurrence. Beyond this particular receptor, the publication reports: Assigning TCR associations to individual alleles was difficult when HLA alleles, especially DR and DQ, strongly co-occurred. The classifier was reported to diagnose cytomegalovirus status with high specificity and sensitivity in both the original and validation cohorts. A later genetic analysis reported fewer N-insertions in productive TCRs among donors in an Asian-associated ancestry cluster than the roughly 650-donor mean. Linkage disequilibrium might explain the correlated functional status among segregating V segments, but an unknown experimental factor could not be ruled out. Most CMV-associated TCR beta chains appeared to be HLA-restricted in a later analysis, and the HLA associations seemed to be driven largely by CMV exposure. The presence/absence analyses assumed that sequencing depth was roughly uniform across donors, and that assumption may not be true. This cohort had only TCR beta chains sequenced, and the lack of alpha or paired-chain data limited which features could be detected. A further reported finding was that TCR beta sequences accurately predicted the HLA-A and HLA-B alleles for most subjects in the first cohort. Because some donors lacked HLA typing at each locus, the association tests relied only on the typed subset. A few of the identified cytomegalovirus-associated TCR beta chains were confirmed in vitro to be specific for cytomegalovirus antigens. According to a later analysis, parvovirus B19, influenza, CMV and Epstein-Barr virus appeared linked to several top co-occurrence clusters. At a false discovery rate of 0.05, a later analysis linked about 16,000 TCR beta sequences to specific HLA alleles. The earlier analysis of 587 of the donors excluded some 15 rarely observed V segments, including chromosome 9 orphons, because counts were too low. An earlier analysis of 587 of the donors showed that most TCR beta V segments appeared in productive rearrangements either about 87% or about 30% of the time, which broadly matched IMGT annotations. A later analysis found that HLA-associated TCR beta chains were more clonally expanded and had lower generation probabilities than equally common non-associated chains. A group of highly shared sequence variants was considered likely to be a technical artifact of the sequencing pipeline. In a later analysis, the rate of TCR association differed among HLA loci, with DRB1 alleles having the most associated TCRs and HLA-C alleles having the fewest. It was suggested by the authors that the approach could potentially be generalized to other disease states and immunological phenotypes. While some public TCRs were present in many individuals, most TCR sequences turned up only very rarely across donors. For the cohort, immune exposure information was limited to CMV serostatus. In a later genetic analysis, a missense DCLRE1C variant was associated with V-gene and J-gene trimming of TCR beta chains, and the association was replicated in an independent cohort. The study listed over 150 TCR beta chains as associated with cytomegalovirus.

Sequenced input: PBMCs. This receptor was obtained from a female donor in good health and CMV-seronegative.

The DNA is TGTGCCAGCAGCACAAGGGTGGCGGCGGGTTTCCAAGAGACCCAGTACTTC. Translated, this is CASSTRVAAGFQETQYF. The V gene is TRBV9 and the J gene is TRBJ2-5; TRBD2 is a weak D gene call, 5 bases matching. CDR1 SGDLS and CDR2 YYNGEE are derived from the germline V gene. A distance of 20 bases separates the germline ends of V and J, which lose 4 bases and 1 base respectively. The CDR3 spans 17 residues, from the cysteine through the phenylalanine. The kept DNA is CDR3 alone, 51 bases in frame from the first base.